The rows below give T cell receptor beta chains drawn from one sample of a study of T-cell reconstitution after alpha-beta-depleted transplantation in children. TCRdb re-analysed the PCR reads in MiXCR, keeping a single row per CDR3 protein. Among 600,000 to 700,000 distinct CDR3 sequences, approximately 15% were seen once, and the ten largest hold approximately 1%. Sample: PBMCs from the stem cell graft donor, taken from the stem cell graft. The source of these receptors is a human donor who donated a stem cell graft to a child with acute myeloid leukemia. The CDR3 runs from the conserved cysteine through the conserved F or W.

j_call v_call cdr3_aa
TRBJ2-5 TRBV12-3/TRBV12-4 CASSPRTSGGFLKTQYF
TRBJ2-2 TRBV29-1 CSATGGIVNTGELFF
TRBJ1-2 TRBV5-1 CASSSGQGVNYGYTF
TRBJ1-2 TRBV12-3/TRBV12-4 CASSSRTGFGYTF
TRBJ1-1 TRBV7-9 CASSRAMNTEAFF
TRBJ1-6 TRBV15 CATSRAPRFTELALHF
TRBJ2-5 TRBV7-2 CASSLATGGGIRETQYF
TRBJ2-6 TRBV6-4 CASSIASGANVLTF
TRBJ1-4 TRBV20-1 CSASGTNDEKLFF
TRBJ2-3 TRBV27 CASSSRPADTQYF
TRBJ2-3 TRBV6-1 CASSSPDRPSTDTQYF
TRBJ2-7 TRBV4-3 CASSQVALTGGIYGLYEQYF
TRBJ1-2 TRBV20-1 CSARDRIYGYTF
TRBJ2-7 TRBV6-2/TRBV6-3 CASSYLGQDYEQYF
TRBJ1-1 TRBV4-1 CASSQERDTEAFF
TRBJ1-4 TRBV6-1 CASSVGRRRGDEKLFF
TRBJ1-6 TRBV20-1 CSARGRDYNSPLHF
TRBJ2-5 TRBV5-1 CASSSGTKKETQYF
TRBJ2-1 TRBV12-3/TRBV12-4 CASSPHPGSGDEQFF
TRBJ2-2 TRBV12-3/TRBV12-4 CASSPRELTGELFF
TRBJ2-1 TRBV9 CASSVEGLAGARNEQFF
TRBJ1-1 TRBV6-1 CASSNQGETGNTEAFF
TRBJ2-1 TRBV20-1 CSVWTSGDYNEQFF
TRBJ1-1 TRBV20-1 CSARIVGMNTEAFF
TRBJ1-2 TRBV9 CASSPRSGRANYGYTF
TRBJ2-4 TRBV29-1 CSVEEWVLSKNIQYF
TRBJ2-7 TRBV29-1 CSGGGAYEQYF
TRBJ2-5 TRBV25-1 CASSDSWALGETQYF
TRBJ2-1 TRBV5-1 CASSGGVLAGGYNEQFF
TRBJ2-2 TRBV7-9 CASSQSTDFHGELFF
TRBJ1-1 TRBV20-1 CSVADPLNTEAFF
TRBJ2-5 TRBV6-5 CASSTDGDRVRETQYF
TRBJ2-3 TRBV5-1 CASSPLMGSTDTQYF
TRBJ2-2 TRBV29-1 CSVDSDTGELFF
TRBJ1-2 TRBV6-2/TRBV6-3 CASSYGLYGYTF
TRBJ1-1 TRBV7-8 CASSLALRGRNWNTEAFF
TRBJ2-7 TRBV3-1 CASSQDRSTEQYF
TRBJ2-2 TRBV25-1 CASSESKSVNTGELFF
TRBJ2-1 TRBV20-1 CSAPGQNHNEQFF
TRBJ2-2 TRBV7-8 CASSFRGKGTGELFF
TRBJ1-5 TRBV6-2/TRBV6-3 CASSYSGQGLQPQHF
TRBJ1-5 TRBV29-1 CSVRADSNQPQHF
TRBJ2-2 TRBV5-6 CASSLAPGPNTGELFF
TRBJ2-3 TRBV5-5 CASSLDRRVRDTQYF
TRBJ2-1 TRBV7-3 CASSLRAGDNNEQFF
TRBJ1-2 TRBV20-1 CSAPEVGGNYGYTF
TRBJ2-1 TRBV20-1 CSGDGNPSYNEQFF
TRBJ2-7 TRBV12-3/TRBV12-4 CASSMDRDNGEQYF
TRBJ2-5 TRBV4-3 CASSQAGGEETQYF
TRBJ1-5 TRBV12-3/TRBV12-4 CASSFGATYSNQPQHF
TRBJ2-3 TRBV11-2 CASSPSPGTDTQYF
TRBJ1-2 TRBV9 CASSVGQPGYGYTF
TRBJ1-1 TRBV11-2 CASSSRDRWNTEAFF
TRBJ2-5 TRBV7-8 CASSLPRTGESQETQYF
TRBJ1-3 TRBV20-1 CSAPNLNSGNTIYF